Following are 22 T cell receptor beta chains from one sample sequenced in a study of T cells in Graves' hyperthyroidism and ophthalmopathy. TCR beta CDR3 regions were amplified from RNA transcripts. HTBI primers drove first-round RT-PCR of the TCR CDR3. TCRdb itself ran the multiplex PCR reads through MiXCR, one entry per CDR3 protein. The sample lists around 580,000 distinct CDR3 sequences, around 42% occurring once. What was sequenced was peripheral blood or thyroid tissue (not recorded which). The source of these receptors is a woman aged 18 to 35 with Graves' hyperthyroidism.

This clonotype was seen ten or more times. The genes are TRBV10-3 and TRBJ2-7; TRBD2 agrees at 8 bases. Germline CDR1 is ENHRY and CDR2 is SYGVKD. The trim removed 3 bases at V and 4 bases at J, leaving 11 bases unmatched. This CDR3 is built from 16 residues. CDR3 sequence (DNA): TGTGCCATCAGTGATGTATCCGGCGGGAGGTTGTACGAGCAGTACTTC. This sequence encodes CAISDVSGGRLYEQYF.

A note on this clonotype: Here the CDR3 omits its conserved ending phenylalanine or tryptophan, so a read error is the likely source. This chain joins TRBV29-1 and TRBJ2-5, with 10 nucleotides matching TRBD2. The CDR3 has 15 residues. Trimming removed 4 bases from V and 11 bases from J; junction bases left unmatched: 16. Germline V CDR1 and CDR2: SQVTM, ANQGSEA. The CDR3 loop reads CSVALLAGRTDTQYS. The CDR3, as DNA: TGCAGCGTTGCATTACTAGCGGGAAGGACAGATACGCAGTACTCC.

The chain joins TRBV18 to TRBJ1-2; the D gene is possibly TRBD1 (5 bases). CDR1 and CDR2 from the germline V gene are KGHSH and LQKENI. V lost 1 base and J 6 bases, leaving 18 bases between the germline ends. The CDR3 sequence is 16 residues long. The CDR3 loop is CASSPLLGGGDHGYTF. The CDR3 DNA is TGTGCCAGCTCACCACTTCTCGGGGGGGGAGACCATGGCTACACCTTC.

This clonotype was counted at least ten times. In DNA form, the CDR3 reads TGTGCCAGCAGCTTAACCAGTAGCAATCAGCCCCAGCATTTT. It translates to CASSLTSSNQPQHF. J is TRBJ1-5 and V is TRBV5-8; D is unresolved. The V end lost 2 bases, the J end lost 0 bases, and 6 bases lay between the germline ends. This CDR3 comprises 14 residues. Germline V gene lookup returns CDR1 SGHTS and CDR2 YDEGEE.

Ten or more counts support this clonotype. V usage is TRBV7-2 and J usage is TRBJ2-5, with a possible D match to TRBD2 (6 bases). This CDR3 has 14 residues. Per germline, CDR1 SGHTA and CDR2 FQGNSA. The V gene lost 5 bases and the J gene lost 1 base, with 11 bases spanning the gap. CDR3 residues: CASSPWTIQETQYF. The CDR3 DNA reads as TGTGCCAGCAGCCCTTGGACTATCCAAGAGACCCAGTACTTC.

Notes on this clonotype: The junction and the germline gene differ at one end; a read error may be behind it. The J gene is TRBJ1-5, the V gene TRBV10-3; D unclear. Germline V gene data show CDR1 as ENHRY and CDR2 as SYGVKD. The CDR3 contains 8 residues. CDR3: CAISPRHF. In nucleotides, the CDR3 is TGTGCCATCAGTCCCCGGCATTTT.

This chain joins TRBV2 and TRBJ2-1, with 8 bases fitting TRBD2. J was trimmed by 3 bases and V by 3 bases; bases with no gene match: 1. This CDR3 spans 14 amino acids. Germline CDR1 reads SNHLY; CDR2 reads FYNNEI. The CDR3 DNA sequence: TGTGCCAGCAGTGATAGCGGGATCTACAATGAGCAGTTCTTC. This translates into CASSDSGIYNEQFF.

This clonotype was counted many times. The chain employs TRBV7-2 and TRBJ1-1; D remains ambiguous. V was trimmed by 5 bases and J by 4 bases, leaving 11 bases between them. There are 13 residues in the CDR3. Per the germline V gene, CDR1 is SGHTA and CDR2 is FQGNSA. The CDR3 reads CASSLDRPTEAFF. In nucleotides, the CDR3 is TGTGCCAGCAGCCTAGACCGGCCCACTGAAGCTTTCTTT.

The table lists this clonotype with a few counts. CDR3 bases: TGTGCCAGCAAGGACAGGGCTGGAAACACCATATATTTT. Its protein is CASKDRAGNTIYF. J is TRBJ1-3 and V is TRBV2; 8 positions agree with TRBD1. CDR3 length: 13 residues. Germline V CDR1 and CDR2: SNHLY, FYNNEI. Losses at the gene ends were 7 bases for V and 2 bases for J; bases not matched to a gene: 1.

In its sample, this clonotype was seen many times. The chain employs TRBV20-1 and TRBJ2-7; 9 bases align to TRBD1. V was pared by 4 bases and J by 6 bases, with 7 bases of the junction left unmatched. The CDR3 length is 13 residues. Germline loops: CDR1 DFQATT, CDR2 SNEGSKA (reference sequence). This CDR3 is CSATGQGPIEQYF. DNA of the CDR3: TGCAGTGCTACCGGACAGGGGCCGATCGAGCAGTACTTC.

There are many counts of this clonotype. The chain recombines TRBV7-8 with TRBJ1-5, with D hard to call. The V gene's germline CDR1 is SGHVS and CDR2 FQNEAQ. V was shortened by 2 bases and J by 0 bases, with 11 bases between the two germline ends. This CDR3 region has 16 residues. The CDR3: CASSLLRHFSNQPQHF. CDR3 bases: TGTGCCAGCAGCTTACTCCGACACTTTAGCAATCAGCCCCAGCATTTT.

This chain uses TRBV27 with TRBJ2-2; either TRBD1 or TRBD2 may fit D (5 bases each). Germline lookup yields CDR1 MNHEY and CDR2 SMNVEV (reference sequence). With 8 bases removed from V and 4 bases from J, the gap between germline ends came to 11 bases. The CDR3 is 13 residues long. The CDR3 DNA reads TGTGCCAGCCGCCAGAGGGGCACCGGGGAGCTGTTTTTT. It yields the protein CASRQRGTGELFF.

The V gene is TRBV20-1, the J gene TRBJ2-5; 7 nucleotides match TRBD1. CDR3 length: 14 residues. The ends lost 0 bases at V and 5 bases at J; junction bases unmatched: 6. Germline CDR1 and CDR2: DFQATT and SNEGSKA (reference sequence). The CDR3: CSARDQRGLETQYF. The CDR3 region has the DNA TGCAGTGCTAGAGATCAGAGGGGGCTGGAGACCCAGTACTTC.

The chain employs TRBV12-5 and TRBJ2-5; TRBD2 matches 14 bases. CDR1 is LGHNT, CDR2 FRNRAP, per germline. V trimming: 6 bases; J trimming: 4 bases; junction bases outside the gene matches: 4. The CDR3 loop spans 15 amino acids. CDR3 sequence (DNA): TGTGCTAGTGGCTCCGGGACTAGCGGGAGAGAGACCCAGTACTTC. Translated: CASGSGTSGRETQYF.

The chain joins TRBV20-1 to TRBJ2-7; 11 bases map to TRBD1. The V segment lost 5 bases and the J segment 6 bases; nucleotides outside the gene matches: 6. CDR3 length: 13 residues. Germline V gene sequence: CDR1 DFQATT, CDR2 SNEGSKA (reference sequence). DNA of the CDR3: TGCAGTGCTCCCGGACAGGGGGCTTCCGAGCAGTACTTC. Translating gives CSAPGQGASEQYF.

This clonotype was observed many times. The chain joins TRBV7-9 to TRBJ2-7, with D tentatively TRBD2 (6 bases). The J call could be wrong; TRBJ2-3 is a better fit for the DNA end. CDR3 length equals 11 residues. Germline values: CDR1 SEHNR, CDR2 FQNEAQ (reference sequence). This CDR3 is CASSLSGGQYF. DNA of the CDR3: TGTGCCAGCAGCTTGTCCGGGGGGCAGTATTTT.

This chain connects TRBV20-1 to TRBJ1-5; a possible D gene is TRBD1 (6 bases). CDR3 size: 16 residues. Per germline, CDR1 DFQATT and CDR2 SNEGSKA (reference sequence). Deletions cut 4 bases from V and 11 bases from J, with 27 bases between. CDR3 region: CSANPGAAEYQETQHF. The CDR3 DNA sequence: TGCAGTGCTAATCCAGGGGCGGCCGAATACCAAGAGACCCAGCATTTT.

This clonotype was observed a single time. The chain links TRBV9 to TRBJ2-5; tentatively, D is TRBD2 (6 bases). This CDR3 has 15 amino acids. The germline gives CDR1 SGDLS, CDR2 YYNGEE. Trimming pared 3 bases from V and 11 bases from J, leaving 23 bases between. The CDR3 nucleotides read TGTGCCAGCAGCGGCTCGTCGAGGGAGGCAGATACGCAGTACTTC. It codes for CASSGSSREADTQYF.

The chain has TRBV5-1 and TRBJ2-5; 7 positions match TRBD1. CDR1 and CDR2 (germline): SGHRS, YFSETQ. Losses at the gene ends were 6 bases for V and 5 bases for J; bases not matched to a gene: 16. The CDR3 runs to 16 residues. The CDR3, as DNA: TGCGCCAGCACTGGGACAGCCCAAACGCCCGTCGAGACCCAGTACTTC. As protein: CASTGTAQTPVETQYF.

This clonotype came up many times. The J gene is TRBJ1-6, the V gene TRBV14; 7 nucleotides match TRBD1. CDR3 length equals 15 residues. Germline values: CDR1 SGHDN, CDR2 FVKESK. J lost 7 bases, V lost 3 bases, and 6 bases had no gene match. The CDR3 here is CASSQLGQSNSPLHF. CDR3 bases: TGTGCCAGCAGCCAGCTGGGACAGTCCAATTCACCCCTCCACTTT.

This clonotype was found many times. The CDR3 loop is CSVEDRSSGSHEQYF. The CDR3 DNA reads as TGCAGCGTTGAAGATAGGTCCAGCGGGAGCCACGAGCAGTACTTC. The chain employs TRBV29-1 and TRBJ2-7; the match to TRBD2 covers 8 bases. Germline trimming cut 0 bases from V and 5 bases from J; bases unmatched to any gene: 9. Per germline, CDR1 SQVTM and CDR2 ANQGSEA. The CDR3 is 15 amino acids.

Many counts were recorded for this clonotype. V gene TRBV24-1 combines with J gene TRBJ2-5, with D possibly being TRBD2 (6 bases). In germline, CDR1 is KGHDR, CDR2 SFDVKD. The CDR3 contains 15 residues. V was trimmed by 0 bases and J by 3 bases, leaving 10 bases between them. The CDR3 loop is CATSDLGGMEETQYF. CDR3 sequence (DNA): TGTGCCACCAGTGATTTGGGCGGGATGGAAGAGACCCAGTACTTC.